The 27 T cell receptor beta chains reported below all come from one sample, sequenced in a study of cytomegalovirus exposure and HLA in healthy donors (dated by TCRdb to about 2017). Library prep was done by the immunoSEQ multiplex PCR assay. TCRdb's version of the immuneACCESS table is confined to in-frame rearrangements and falls short of the full clone set. An unresolved V gene accounts for under half of the shortfall where checked; the remainder is of unknown origin. The sample has approximately 270,000 clones on record, 90% of them singletons. 0.35% to 0.45% of the sample goes to the ten largest clones. Input material: PBMCs. Receptor source: a woman under 30 in good health and CMV-seronegative.

V usage is TRBV27 and J usage is TRBJ1-6; 8 bases are shared with TRBD1. V lost 2 bases and J lost 8; bases outside the gene matches: 2. The CDR3 has 14 amino acids. In germline, CDR1 is MNHEY, CDR2 SMNVEV (reference sequence). DNA of the CDR3: TGTGCCAGCAGTTTAGACAGGGGTCATTCACCCCTCCACTTT. This translates into CASSLDRGHSPLHF.

The chain uses TRBV5-6 and TRBJ2-1, with D uncertain. Trimming stripped 1 base from V and 5 bases from J, with 4 bases between. The germline CDR1 and CDR2 sequences are SGHDT and YYEEEE. The CDR3 is made up of 12 amino acids. As DNA, the CDR3 is TGTGCCAGCAGCTTGCTAGACAATGAGCAGTTCTTC. Amino acids: CASSLLDNEQFF.

This rearrangement joins TRBV7-2 to TRBJ2-3; D ambiguous. V was shortened by 1 base and J by 1 base, with 9 bases between the two germline ends. CDR3 length: 15 residues. CDR1 is SGHTA and CDR2 is FQGNSA in the germline V gene. The CDR3 sequence is CASSLVAERTDTQYF. The DNA of the CDR3 is TGTGCCAGCAGCTTAGTTGCGGAACGCACAGATACGCAGTATTTT.

This chain joins TRBV11-2 and TRBJ2-7; D possibly corresponds to TRBD2 (7 bases). The germline V gene has CDR1 SGHAT and CDR2 FQNNGV. Trimming removed 5 bases from V and 0 bases from J, with 26 bases in between. The CDR3 is made up of 19 amino acids. CDR3 amino acids: CASSHFPTRGAARSYEQYF. CDR3 nucleotide sequence: TGTGCCAGCAGCCACTTCCCCACCCGGGGGGCAGCTCGCTCCTACGAGCAGTACTTC.

The V call is TRBV27, the J call TRBJ1-1; 9 nucleotides match TRBD1. The V gene end was trimmed by 6 bases and the J gene end by 7 bases; junction bases not matched to a gene: 9. The CDR3 runs 14 residues. Germline-derived CDR1 and CDR2 are MNHEY and SMNVEV (reference sequence). In DNA, the CDR3 is TGTGCCAGCAGAAACCGGGACAGGGTTGATGAAGCTTTCTTT. Its translation is CASRNRDRVDEAFF.

This clone has a handful of counts. This chain joins TRBV6-6 and TRBJ1-5; D is possibly TRBD1 (5 bases). The CDR3 contains 15 residues. Germline V CDR1 and CDR2: MNHNY, SVGAGI (reference sequence). The ends were cut back, 6 bases at V and 3 bases at J, with 15 bases in the middle. The CDR3 bases are TGTGCCAGCAGCCCCGGCGTGACAGTCAATCAGCCCCAGCATTTT. Its translation: CASSPGVTVNQPQHF.

CDR3 coding DNA: TGTGCCAGCAGTTATCAGGGGGTGGCGAAGACCCAGTACTTC. Encoded protein: CASSYQGVAKTQYF. The V and J genes are TRBV28 and TRBJ2-5; 7 bases align to TRBD1. The CDR3 extends over 14 amino acids. The V gene end was trimmed by 4 bases and the J gene end by 6 bases; junction bases not matched to a gene: 8. Germline CDR1 reads MDHEN; CDR2 reads SYDVKM.

Only a few counts were recorded for this clone. CDR3: CASSPIPRGETQYF. CDR3 coding DNA: TGTGCCAGCAGTCCCATCCCAAGGGGGGAGACCCAGTACTTC. The chain combines TRBV28 with TRBJ2-5, with D maybe TRBD1 (6 bases). Germline loops: CDR1 MDHEN, CDR2 SYDVKM. V was shortened by 5 bases and J by 5 bases, with 15 bases between the two germline ends. The CDR3 runs 14 residues. Using reference TRBV28 and TRBJ2-5 for the parts outside the CDR3, the full variable domain is DVKVTQSSRYLVKRTGEKVFLECVQDMDHENMFWYRQDPGLGLRLIYFSYDVKMKEKGDIPEGYSVSREKKERFSLILESASTNQTSMYLCASSPIPRGETQYFGPGTRLLVL.

The V and J genes are TRBV27 and TRBJ1-5; 9 positions agree with TRBD1. Per the germline V gene, CDR1 is MNHEY and CDR2 is SMNVEV (reference sequence). The CDR3 has 14 amino acids. V was pared by 6 bases and J by 7 bases, with 7 bases of the junction left unmatched. The CDR3 nucleotides read TGTGCCAGCAGACCCGGACAGGGGCAACAGCCCCAGCATTTT. Amino acids: CASRPGQGQQPQHF.

The chain is built from TRBV19 and TRBJ1-5; TRBD1 agrees at 9 bases. The CDR3 consists of 18 residues. J lost 0 bases, V lost 2 bases, and 8 bases had no gene match. CDR1 and CDR2 from the germline V gene are LNHDA and SQIVND (reference sequence). CDR3 in amino acids: CASSIPGQGTYSNQPQHF. CDR3 nucleotide sequence: TGTGCCAGTAGTATACCGGGACAGGGAACTTATAGCAATCAGCCCCAGCATTTT. The full variable domain, its missing parts supplied by reference TRBV19 and TRBJ1-5, is DGGITQSPKYLFRKEGQNVTLSCEQNLNHDAMYWYRQDPGQGLRLIYYSQIVNDFQKGDIAEGYSVSREKKESFPLTVTSAQKNPTAFYLCASSIPGQGTYSNQPQHFGDGTRLSIL.

This clone was observed a handful of times. The V gene is TRBV11-2, the J gene TRBJ2-2; no clear D. Germline CDR1 SGHAT, CDR2 FQNNGV. The CDR3 has 13 residues. Between the trimmed V and J ends, which lost 3 bases and 5 bases, there was a span of 7 bases. The CDR3 loop is CASSFPETGELFF. The CDR3 DNA follows: TGTGCCAGCAGCTTTCCTGAGACCGGGGAGCTGTTTTTT.

There are a few counts of this clone. This chain connects TRBV30 to TRBJ1-5; D unclear. Per germline, CDR1 GTSNPN and CDR2 SVGIG (reference sequence). This CDR3 contains 12 residues. Trimming removed 1 base from V and 2 bases from J, with 3 bases in between. CDR3 loop: CAWSGGNQPQHF. CDR3 DNA: TGTGCCTGGAGTGGAGGCAATCAGCCCCAGCATTTT.

This chain uses TRBV4-2 with TRBJ2-2, with D possibly TRBD2 on 5 matching bases. There are 17 residues in the CDR3. The V gene's germline CDR1 is LGHNA and CDR2 YNFKEQ. V was pared by 4 bases and J by 0 bases, with 15 bases between. CDR3 in amino acids: CASSPARVATNTGELFF. CDR3 bases: TGTGCCAGCAGCCCCGCGCGGGTAGCCACGAACACCGGGGAGCTGTTTTTT.

This clone has a single count. J is TRBJ2-1 and V is TRBV4-1; the D gene is possibly TRBD1 (5 bases). Germline CDR1 MGHRA, CDR2 YSYEKL. CDR3 length: 17 amino acids. V dropped 0 bases and J dropped 3 bases, with 15 bases sitting between them. CDR3 loop: CASSQDRTGVNYNEQFF. The CDR3 region has the DNA TGCGCCAGCAGCCAAGATCGAACAGGTGTTAACTACAATGAGCAGTTCTTC.

The genes are TRBV18 and TRBJ2-5, with D possibly TRBD1 on 5 matching bases. This CDR3 has 13 amino acids. CDR1 is KGHSH and CDR2 is LQKENI in the germline V gene. V gave up 5 bases and J gave up 2 bases, with 9 bases separating them. As DNA, the CDR3 is TGTGCCAGCTCAATCAGGGATCAAGAGACCCAGTACTTC. Residues: CASSIRDQETQYF.

The genes are TRBV4-1 and TRBJ2-7; the match to TRBD2 covers 13 bases. The trim removed 2 bases at V and 1 base at J, leaving 2 bases unmatched. The V gene's germline CDR1 is MGHRA and CDR2 YSYEKL. This CDR3 comprises 16 residues. CDR3 in amino acids: CASSQILAGGSYEQYF. In DNA form, the CDR3 reads TGCGCCAGCAGCCAAATACTAGCGGGGGGGTCCTACGAGCAGTACTTC.

V gene TRBV2 combines with J gene TRBJ1-2; D gene ambiguous. V lost 4 bases and J lost 8, with 14 bases in between. The CDR3 totals 13 residues. The germline CDR1 and CDR2 sequences are SNHLY and FYNNEI. Here the CDR3 reads CASSGGEYEGYTF. The CDR3 nucleotides read TGTGCCAGCAGTGGCGGCGAATACGAAGGCTACACCTTC.

This chain connects TRBV6-1 to TRBJ2-5; TRBD1 might be the D (6 bases). The CDR3 totals 17 residues. Germline V gene sequence: CDR1 MNHNS, CDR2 SASEGT. The germline V and J ends were trimmed by 3 bases and 4 bases, with 21 bases remaining between them. CDR3 bases: TGTGCCAGCAGTGAGAACTTAGACAGGCACCTGGGAGAGACCCAGTACTTC. It yields the protein CASSENLDRHLGETQYF.

J is TRBJ2-5 and V is TRBV5-1; D remains ambiguous. The CDR3 covers 14 residues. V gave up 0 bases and J gave up 3 bases, with 9 bases separating them. Germline-derived CDR1 and CDR2 are SGHRS and YFSETQ. CDR3 coding DNA: TGCGCCAGCAGCTTGGTCCCACAAGAAGAGACCCAGTACTTC. It codes for CASSLVPQEETQYF. Based on the CDR3 plus reference TRBV5-1 and TRBJ2-5, the full variable domain is KAGVTQTPRYLIKTRGQQVTLSCSPISGHRSVSWYQQTPGQGLQFLFEYFSETQRNKGNFPGRFSGRQFSNSRSEMNVSTLELGDSALYLCASSLVPQEETQYFGPGTRLLVL.

The rearrangement joins TRBV7-6 to TRBJ1-5, with unresolved D. The CDR3 is 17 amino acids. V was trimmed by 1 base and J by 0 bases, leaving 13 bases between them. Germline V gives CDR1 SGHVS, CDR2 FNYEAQ. CDR3: CASSLGAGLDSNQPQHF. The CDR3 nucleotides are TGTGCCAGCAGCTTAGGCGCAGGACTCGATAGCAATCAGCCCCAGCATTTT.

This sequence joins TRBV7-2 and TRBJ2-2; D is perhaps TRBD1 (5 bases). Germline V lookup: CDR1 SGHTA, CDR2 FQGNSA. The CDR3 is made up of 11 amino acids. V was pared by 7 bases and J by 6 bases, with 6 bases between. The CDR3 nucleotides are TGTGCCAGCATAGGGGCCGGGGAGCTGTTTTTT. Translated, it gives CASIGAGELFF.

The rearrangement joins TRBV7-2 to TRBJ1-6, with 10 nucleotides matching TRBD1. The CDR3 covers 15 residues. The germline V gene has CDR1 SGHTA and CDR2 FQGNSA. The V and J ends lost 5 bases and 7 bases, in that order; junction bases with no gene match: 5. CDR3 residues: CASSLWGQGNSPLHF. Here the CDR3 DNA reads TGTGCCAGCAGCCTATGGGGACAGGGGAATTCACCCCTCCACTTT.

The chain couples TRBV10-2 to TRBJ2-7; 13 positions agree with TRBD2. J gave up 5 bases and V 7 bases, and 20 bases lay outside the gene matches. From germline, CDR1 is WSHSY and CDR2 SAAADI. The CDR3 runs to 19 residues. The CDR3 bases are TGCGCCAGCACCACCCTGACCCTGGGACTAGCGGGGTTGGCGGACGAGCAGTACTTC. Encoded protein: CASTTLTLGLAGLADEQYF.

This chain links TRBV2 with TRBJ1-1; D call uncertain. Trimming took off 7 bases at V and 0 bases at J, with 12 bases between the two ends. Germline loops: CDR1 SNHLY, CDR2 FYNNEI. The CDR3 totals 14 residues. The CDR3 spells CASTHPGMNTEAFF. CDR3 sequence (DNA): TGTGCCAGCACTCACCCGGGAATGAACACTGAAGCTTTCTTT. Filled out from reference TRBV2 and TRBJ1-1, the complete variable domain reads EPEVTQTPSHQVTQMGQEVILRCVPISNHLYFYWYRQILGQKVEFLVSFYNNEISEKSEIFDDQFSVERPDGSNFTLKIRSTKLEDSAMYFCASTHPGMNTEAFFGQGTRLTVV.

V and J are TRBV7-2 and TRBJ1-2, with 8 positions matching TRBD1. Germline V gene sequence: CDR1 SGHTA, CDR2 FQGNSA. This CDR3 spans 13 amino acids. Trimming removed 2 bases from V and 8 bases from J; junction bases left unmatched: 4. The CDR3 nucleotides read TGTGCCAGCAGCTTAACGGACAGGGTAGGCTACACCTTC. It specifies CASSLTDRVGYTF.

This clone was recorded only once. The chain recombines TRBV4-3 with TRBJ1-1; 7 nucleotides match TRBD1. The germline gives CDR1 LGHNA, CDR2 YSLEER. The CDR3 consists of 18 residues. Unmatched junction bases numbered 14, after V lost 0 bases and J lost 4 bases. The CDR3 DNA follows: TGCGCCAGCAGCCAAGATCAGAGGGACAGATCTTGGCTCACTGAAGCTTTCTTT. This translates into CASSQDQRDRSWLTEAFF.

The chain recombines TRBV2 with TRBJ2-3; D not certain. The CDR3 loop spans 12 amino acids. V lost 7 bases and J 0 bases, leaving 5 bases between the germline ends. CDR1 is SNHLY and CDR2 is FYNNEI in the germline V gene. The CDR3 region is CASIGSTDTQYF. The CDR3, as DNA: TGTGCCAGCATTGGCAGCACAGATACGCAGTATTTT. Looking up the rest from reference TRBV2 and TRBJ2-3 gives the full variable domain: EPEVTQTPSHQVTQMGQEVILRCVPISNHLYFYWYRQILGQKVEFLVSFYNNEISEKSEIFDDQFSVERPDGSNFTLKIRSTKLEDSAMYFCASIGSTDTQYFGPGTRLTVL.